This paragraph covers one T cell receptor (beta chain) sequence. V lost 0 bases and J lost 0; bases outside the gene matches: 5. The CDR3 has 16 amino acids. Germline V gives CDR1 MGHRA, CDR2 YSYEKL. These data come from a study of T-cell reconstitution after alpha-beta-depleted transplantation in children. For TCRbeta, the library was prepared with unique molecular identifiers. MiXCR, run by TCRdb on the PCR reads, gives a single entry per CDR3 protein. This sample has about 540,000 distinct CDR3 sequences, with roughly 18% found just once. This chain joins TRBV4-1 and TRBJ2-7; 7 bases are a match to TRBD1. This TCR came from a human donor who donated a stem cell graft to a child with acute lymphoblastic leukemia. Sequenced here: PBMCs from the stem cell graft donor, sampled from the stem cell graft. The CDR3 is CASSQDLAGGSYEQYF. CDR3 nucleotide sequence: TGCGCCAGCAGCCAAGATCTGGCAGGGGGCTCCTACGAGCAGTACTTC.